The T cell receptor beta chain described here comes from a study of T cell clonotyping in hematopoietic cell transplantation. Produced via immunoSEQ multiplex PCR; TCRdb's table is partial and in-frame only. The table lists tens of thousands of clones, around 80% of them singletons. Time point defined: recipient sample about 28 days before transplant, after cytoreduction. Per germline, CDR1 LGHNT and CDR2 FRNRAP. Trimming took 6 bases from V and 4 from J, leaving 18 bases between them. The CDR3 is 15 amino acids. The rearrangement links TRBV12-5 to TRBJ1-2; D unclear. The source of this sequence is a woman aged 55-70 years with acute myeloid leukemia. Some clones in this sample may be carry-over from other donors' samples. The material was peripheral blood mononuclear cells, obtained before stem cell transplant. The CDR3 loop reads CASGPNGLIVYGYTF. The CDR3 DNA is TGTGCTAGTGGGCCGAACGGCTTGATTGTCTATGGCTACACCTTC.